Listed here are 3 T cell receptor beta chains from one sample, sequenced in a study of technical replicates of blood from several donors. Assay: immunoSEQ multiplex PCR; the TCRdb copy retains only in-frame clones and omits some. Here the sample spans around 70,000 clones, roughly 94% being singletons. Sequenced sample: T cells isolated from PBMCs. The receptor source for this set is a human donor in good health.

The chain employs TRBV11-1 and TRBJ2-7, with D tentatively TRBD1 (6 bases). Germline V gene sequence: CDR1 SGHAT, CDR2 FQDESV (reference sequence). V lost 5 bases to trimming and J lost 0 bases, with 14 bases between them. The CDR3 has 15 residues. The CDR3 DNA sequence: TGTGCCAGCAGCCTCACCCAGGGGTACTCCTACGAGCAGTACTTC. Amino acid sequence: CASSLTQGYSYEQYF.

The chain recombines TRBV7-9 with TRBJ2-5, with 13 bases that match TRBD2. Germline CDR1 is SEHNR and CDR2 is FQNEAQ (reference sequence). Unmatched junction bases numbered 11, after V lost 6 bases and J lost 1 base. The CDR3 totals 18 residues. CDR3 in amino acids: CASRRGLAGALLQETQYF. The CDR3 DNA reads TGTGCCAGCAGACGAGGACTAGCGGGAGCTCTACTCCAAGAGACCCAGTACTTC.

The genes are TRBV14 and TRBJ2-1; possibly TRBD2 for D (6 bases). In germline, CDR1 is SGHDN, CDR2 FVKESK. This CDR3 spans 16 amino acids. Trimming removed 1 base at V and 0 bases at J, with 10 bases between. CDR3 loop: CASSQASGSSYNEQFF. CDR3 nucleotide sequence: TGTGCCAGCAGCCAAGCCTCCGGGAGCTCCTACAATGAGCAGTTCTTC.